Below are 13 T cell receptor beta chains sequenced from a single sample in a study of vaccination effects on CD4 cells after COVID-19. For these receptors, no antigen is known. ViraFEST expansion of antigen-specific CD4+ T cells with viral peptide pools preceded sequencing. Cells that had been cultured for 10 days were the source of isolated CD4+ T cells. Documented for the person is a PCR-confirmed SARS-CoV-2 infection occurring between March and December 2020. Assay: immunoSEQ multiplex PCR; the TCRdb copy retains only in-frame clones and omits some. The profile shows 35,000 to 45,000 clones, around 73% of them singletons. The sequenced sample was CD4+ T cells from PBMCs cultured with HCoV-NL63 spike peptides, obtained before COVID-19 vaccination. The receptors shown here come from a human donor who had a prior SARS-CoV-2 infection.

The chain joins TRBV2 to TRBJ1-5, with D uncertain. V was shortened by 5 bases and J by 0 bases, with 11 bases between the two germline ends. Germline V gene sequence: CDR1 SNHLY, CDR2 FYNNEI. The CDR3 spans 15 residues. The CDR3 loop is CASSSQRNSNQPQHF. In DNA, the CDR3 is TGTGCCAGCAGTTCACAGAGAAATAGCAATCAGCCCCAGCATTTT.

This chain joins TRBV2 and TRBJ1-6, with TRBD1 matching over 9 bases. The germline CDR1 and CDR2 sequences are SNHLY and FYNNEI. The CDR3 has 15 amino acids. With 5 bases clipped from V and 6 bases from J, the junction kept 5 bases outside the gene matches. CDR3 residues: CASSYPGQGNSPLHF. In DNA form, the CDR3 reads TGTGCCAGCAGTTATCCGGGACAGGGTAATTCACCCCTCCACTTT. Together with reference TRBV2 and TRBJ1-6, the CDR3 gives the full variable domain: EPEVTQTPSHQVTQMGQEVILRCVPISNHLYFYWYRQILGQKVEFLVSFYNNEISEKSEIFDDQFSVERPDGSNFTLKIRSTKLEDSAMYFCASSYPGQGNSPLHFGNGTRLTVT.

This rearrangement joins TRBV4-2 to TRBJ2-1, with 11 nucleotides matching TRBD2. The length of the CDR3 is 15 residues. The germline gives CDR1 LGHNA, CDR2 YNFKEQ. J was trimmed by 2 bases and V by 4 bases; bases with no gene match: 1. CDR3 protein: CASSRLAGTYNEQFF. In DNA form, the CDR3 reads TGTGCCAGCAGCCGACTAGCGGGAACCTACAATGAGCAGTTCTTC.

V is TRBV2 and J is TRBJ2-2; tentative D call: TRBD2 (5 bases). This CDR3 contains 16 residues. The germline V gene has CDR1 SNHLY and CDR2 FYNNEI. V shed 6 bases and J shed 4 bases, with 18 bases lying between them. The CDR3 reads CASRKGLMGSTGELFF. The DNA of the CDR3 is TGTGCCAGCAGAAAAGGGCTTATGGGGAGCACCGGGGAGCTGTTTTTT.

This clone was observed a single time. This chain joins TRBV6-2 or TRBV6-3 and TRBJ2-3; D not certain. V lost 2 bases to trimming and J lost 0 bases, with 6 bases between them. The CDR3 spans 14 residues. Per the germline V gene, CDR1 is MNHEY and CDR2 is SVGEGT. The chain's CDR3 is CASSYVQSTDTQYF. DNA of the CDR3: TGTGCCAGCAGTTACGTACAGAGCACAGATACGCAGTATTTT.

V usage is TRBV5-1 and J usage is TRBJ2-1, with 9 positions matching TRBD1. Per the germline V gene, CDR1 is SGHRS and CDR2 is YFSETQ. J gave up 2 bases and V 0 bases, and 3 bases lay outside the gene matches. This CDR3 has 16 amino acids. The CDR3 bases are TGCGCCAGCAGCTTGGGGGGGACAGGGACCTACAATGAGCAGTTCTTC. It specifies CASSLGGTGTYNEQFF.

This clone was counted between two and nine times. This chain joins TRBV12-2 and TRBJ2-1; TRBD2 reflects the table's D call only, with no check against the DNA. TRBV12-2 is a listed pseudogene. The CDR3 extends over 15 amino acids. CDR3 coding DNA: TGTGCAAGTCGCTCGGGACTAGCGGGAGGGCCGGCGCAGTTCTTC. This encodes CASRSGLAGGPAQFF.

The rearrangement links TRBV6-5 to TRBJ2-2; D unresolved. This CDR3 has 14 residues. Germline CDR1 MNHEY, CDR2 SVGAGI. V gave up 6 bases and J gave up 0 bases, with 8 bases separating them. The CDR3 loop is CASRVNPNTGELFF. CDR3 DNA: TGTGCCAGCAGAGTTAATCCGAACACCGGGGAGCTGTTTTTT.

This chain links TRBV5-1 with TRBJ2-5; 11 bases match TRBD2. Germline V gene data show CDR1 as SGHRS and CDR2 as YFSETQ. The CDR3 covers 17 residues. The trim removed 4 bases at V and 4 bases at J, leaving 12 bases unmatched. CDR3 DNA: TGCGCCAGCAGCGAAACCCTAGCGGGGGGCGGGGGAGAGACCCAGTACTTC. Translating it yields CASSETLAGGGGETQYF.

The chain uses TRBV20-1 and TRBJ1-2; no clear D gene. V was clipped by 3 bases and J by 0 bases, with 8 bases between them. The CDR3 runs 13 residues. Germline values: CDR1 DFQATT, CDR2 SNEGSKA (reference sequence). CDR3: CSASSEANYGYTF. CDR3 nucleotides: TGCAGTGCTAGTTCTGAGGCTAACTATGGCTACACCTTC.

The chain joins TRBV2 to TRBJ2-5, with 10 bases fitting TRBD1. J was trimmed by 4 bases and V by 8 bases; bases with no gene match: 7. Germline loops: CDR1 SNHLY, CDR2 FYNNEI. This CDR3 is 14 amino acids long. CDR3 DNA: TGTGCCAGCGACCACGGACAGGGGGGAGAGACCCAGTACTTC. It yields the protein CASDHGQGGETQYF.

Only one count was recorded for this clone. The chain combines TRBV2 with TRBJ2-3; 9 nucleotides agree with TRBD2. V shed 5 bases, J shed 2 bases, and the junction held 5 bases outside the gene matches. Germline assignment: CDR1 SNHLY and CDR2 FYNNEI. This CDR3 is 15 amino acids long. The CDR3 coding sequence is TGTGCCAGCAGTTATCAGCGGGGGGACACAGATACGCAGTATTTT. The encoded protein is CASSYQRGDTDTQYF.

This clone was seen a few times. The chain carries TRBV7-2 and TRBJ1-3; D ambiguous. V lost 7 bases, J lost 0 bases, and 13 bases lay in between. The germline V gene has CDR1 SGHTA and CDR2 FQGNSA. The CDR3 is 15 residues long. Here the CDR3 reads CASKGGPISGNTIYF. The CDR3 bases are TGTGCCAGCAAAGGAGGCCCGATCTCTGGAAACACCATATATTTT. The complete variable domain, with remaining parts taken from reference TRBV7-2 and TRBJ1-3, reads GAGVSQSPSNKVTEKGKDVELRCDPISGHTALYWYRQSLGQGLEFLIYFQGNSAPDKSGLPSDRFSAERTGGSVSTLTIQRTQQEDSAVYLCASKGGPISGNTIYFGEGSWLTVV.